This is a list of T cell receptor beta chains from one sample in a study of naive and memory T cell subsets. TCRdb re-analysed the UMI-ligation and nested PCR reads in MiXCR, keeping a single row per CDR3 protein. This sample has 85,000 or so distinct CDR3 sequences, with approximately 9.2% found just once. Sequencing used naive CD8+ T cells from blood. The source of these receptors is a human donor in good health. Each CDR3 is given with its conserved first and last residue. A D gene is named only where the DNA matches it firmly. Rows may omit the clone size; those that give it use once, few, many or a size class.

many 13 TRBJ2-7 TRBV5-4 - TGTGCCAGCAGCCTGGGGGTGTCCTACGAGCAGTACTTC CASSLGVSYEQYF
many 17 TRBJ2-2 TRBV20-1 TRBD2 TGCAGTGCTACCCCGGGACTAGCGGGAGGTCCCGCCGGGGAGCTGTTTTTT CSATPGLAGGPAGELFF
few 15 TRBJ2-1 TRBV20-1 TRBD1 TGCAGTGCTAGAGACCCGGACAGGGGGAACAATGAGCAGTTCTTC CSARDPDRGNNEQFF
many 14 TRBJ2-7 TRBV20-1 TRBD2 TGCAGTGCTCCGGGACTAGCGGGATTCCCCGAGCAGTACTTC CSAPGLAGFPEQYF
- 13 TRBJ1-1 TRBV20-1 - TGCAGTGCTAGAGATAACAGGGCTCTTGAAGCTTTCTTT CSARDNRALEAFF
many 15 TRBJ1-1 TRBV7-6 TRBD1 TGTGCCAGCAGCCAAGGACAGGGATCGAACACTGAAGCTTTCTTT CASSQGQGSNTEAFF
many 12 TRBJ1-1 TRBV29-1 - TGCAGCGTTGGAGGGGTGAACACTGAAGCTTTCTTT CSVGGVNTEAFF
few 15 TRBJ2-7 TRBV28 - TGTGCCAGCAGTAAGGGCGTGGGGGGCACCAACGAGCAGTACTTC CASSKGVGGTNEQYF
- 13 TRBJ2-1 TRBV7-2 - TGTGCCAGCAGCTTAGACAGGGTTGATGAGCAGTTCTTC CASSLDRVDEQFF
many 15 TRBJ2-7 TRBV3-1 - TGTGCCAGCAGCCAAGCGTTTGGCGGTACGGGGGAGCAGTACTTC CASSQAFGGTGEQYF
- 13 TRBJ1-5 TRBV20-1 - TGCAGTGCTAGCTCGGGGAGGAATCAGCCCCAGCATTTT CSASSGRNQPQHF
many 15 TRBJ2-1 TRBV4-2 - TGTGCCAGCAGCCAAGATCGGACGGCCTACAATGAGCAGTTCTTC CASSQDRTAYNEQFF
once 15 TRBJ2-2 TRBV7-8 TRBD1 TGTGCCAGCAGCGTAACAGGGGGTAACACCGGGGAGCTGTTTTTT CASSVTGGNTGELFF
few 11 TRBJ2-7 TRBV12-3/TRBV12-4 - TGTGCCAGCAGTTTTCTAGACGAGCAGTACTTC CASSFLDEQYF
many 16 TRBJ1-1 TRBV4-3 - TGCGCCAGCAGCCAAGATCAGTATGGGGGGTCCACTGAAGCTTTCTTT CASSQDQYGGSTEAFF
- 15 TRBJ2-7 TRBV20-1 TRBD1 TGCAGTGCTAGAGTCGCAGGGGGCCTAAGCAACGAGCAGTACTTC CSARVAGGLSNEQYF
- 15 TRBJ2-7 TRBV7-6 - TGTGCCAGCAGCTCAGAAAGGGGGATGAACTACGAGCAGTACTTC CASSSERGMNYEQYF
- 17 TRBJ1-4 TRBV2 - TGTGCCAGCAGTGACCAGGGAGGCATATCAACTAATGAAAAACTGTTTTTT CASSDQGGISTNEKLFF
many 15 TRBJ2-1 TRBV5-1 TRBD1 TGCGCCAGCAGCGGCGACAGGGGGCTGTACAATGAGCAGTTCTTC CASSGDRGLYNEQFF
- 15 TRBJ2-1 TRBV19 TRBD2 TGTGCCAGTAGCCGGATAGCGGGAGGTTGGCCTGAGCAGTTCTTC CASSRIAGGWPEQFF
few 17 TRBJ2-3 TRBV9 TRBD1 TGTGCCAGCAGCGCCTTTGGACAGGGGACTACCACAGATACGCAGTATTTT CASSAFGQGTTTDTQYF
few 15 TRBJ1-4 TRBV9 TRBD1 TGTGCCAGCAGCGCCCCACAGACAGGGAACGAAAAACTGTTTTTT CASSAPQTGNEKLFF
- 13 TRBJ1-4 TRBV15 - TGTGCCATCGGGGGGGGTGGCCATGAAAAACTGTTTTTT CAIGGGGHEKLFF
- 18 TRBJ2-1 TRBV30 - TGTGCCTGGAGTGTACTAATTTATGTGGCGGAATCCTACAATGAGCAGTTCTTC CAWSVLIYVAESYNEQFF
- 15 TRBJ2-3 TRBV20-1 TRBD2 TGCAGTGCGGCCCCACTAGCGGGACCCACAGATACGCAGTATTTT CSAAPLAGPTDTQYF
few 15 TRBJ2-5 TRBV7-9 - TGTGCCAGCACCCCTAAACGGGCTAATCAAGAGACCCAGTACTTC CASTPKRANQETQYF
- 15 TRBJ2-7 TRBV9 TRBD2 TGTGCCAGCAGCGTAGTAGCGGGAGCCAATTACGAGCAGTACTTC CASSVVAGANYEQYF
once 12 TRBJ1-5 TRBV23-1 - TGCGCCAGCGGCAGAGAGGATCAGCCCCAGCATTTT CASGREDQPQHF
few 10 TRBJ2-1 TRBV9 - TGTGCCAGCAACCCTAGTTGGCAGTTCTTC CASNPSWQFF
many 15 TRBJ2-1 TRBV29-1 TRBD2 TGCAGCGTTGAAATGGTGCTAGCGGGCCTTAATGAGCAGTTCTTC CSVEMVLAGLNEQFF
many 16 TRBJ1-5 TRBV28 TRBD1 TGTGCCAGCAGTTTGGTGGGGACAGGACGCAATCAGCCCCAGCATTTT CASSLVGTGRNQPQHF
- 13 TRBJ2-2 TRBV12-3/TRBV12-4 - TGTGCCAGCAGTATCGGAATTACCGGGGAGCTGTTTTTT CASSIGITGELFF
- 12 TRBJ2-2 TRBV7-9 - TGTGCCAGCAGCTTAACATCCGGGGAGCTGTTTTTT CASSLTSGELFF
many 13 TRBJ2-7 TRBV10-3 TRBD1 TGTGCCATCAGTCCGGGACAGGGGTACGAGCAGTACTTC CAISPGQGYEQYF
many 19 TRBJ2-3 TRBV7-9 - TGTGCCAGCAGCTTATCCCTGACGGGAGTCCTTTGGAAAGCAGATACGCAGTATTTT CASSLSLTGVLWKADTQYF
many 12 TRBJ2-7 TRBV29-1 TRBD1 TGCAGCGTTTGGGACAGATCCTACGAGCAGTACTTC CSVWDRSYEQYF
many 12 TRBJ1-2 TRBV12-3/TRBV12-4 - TGTGCCAGCAGGGGGGGTCCCTATGGCTACACCTTC CASRGGPYGYTF
many 14 TRBJ2-7 TRBV20-1 - TGCAGTGCTAGAGATCGCACTAGTTTCTACGAGCAGTACTTC CSARDRTSFYEQYF
- 16 TRBJ2-7 TRBV27 TRBD2 TGTGCCAGCAGTTTAGAGCCTAGCGGGTTTCCCTACGAGCAGTACTTC CASSLEPSGFPYEQYF
- 18 TRBJ2-3 TRBV4-1 TRBD2 TGCGCCAGCAGCGGACGGACTAGCGGTATTTCGAGCACAGATACGCAGTATTTT CASSGRTSGISSTDTQYF
few 16 TRBJ2-2 TRBV7-3 TRBD1 TGTGCCAGCAGCTTAATTCTTAGGGGACAGGGGTCGGAGCTGTTTTTT CASSLILRGQGSELFF
many 13 TRBJ2-7 TRBV7-2 - TGTGCCAGCAGCTTAACCGGGAGCGGCGAGCAGTACTTC CASSLTGSGEQYF
- 15 TRBJ1-1 TRBV14 - TGTGCCAGCAGCCAAGACGGGGCGAGGAGCACTGAAGCTTTCTTT CASSQDGARSTEAFF
- 14 TRBJ2-7 TRBV29-1 TRBD1 TGCAGCGTTGAAGTCGGACAGGGCAGCTACGAGCAGTACTTC CSVEVGQGSYEQYF
few 15 TRBJ2-5 TRBV4-3 TRBD2 TGCGCCAGCAGCCAACGGACTAGCCGACTTGAGACCCAGTACTTC CASSQRTSRLETQYF
- 13 TRBJ2-7 TRBV12-3/TRBV12-4 - TGTGCCAGCAGTTTAGGGCTTCGGGCAGAGCAGTACTTC CASSLGLRAEQYF
many 13 TRBJ2-7 TRBV20-1 - TGCAGTGCTAGGGCACTAGAAGTCGCCGAGCAGTACTTC CSARALEVAEQYF
- 15 TRBJ2-5 TRBV14 - TGTGCCAGCAGCCAAGTAATTAACACCTTGGAGACCCAGTACTTC CASSQVINTLETQYF
- 13 TRBJ2-3 TRBV6-6 - TGTGCCAGCAGTTACTCCGGAGGAAGGGACCAGTATTTT CASSYSGGRDQYF
few 15 TRBJ2-7 TRBV18 - TGTGCCAGCTCACCCACGTCCAGCGACTCCTACGAGCAGTACTTC CASSPTSSDSYEQYF
few 16 TRBJ2-1 TRBV28 TRBD2 TGTGCCAGCAGTTTAATCCTAGCGGGAGACGGCAATGAGCAGTTCTTC CASSLILAGDGNEQFF
few 15 TRBJ2-7 TRBV5-5 TRBD2 TGTGCCAGCAGCCCCCCCGGGAGGGGTACTAGCGAGCAGTACTTC CASSPPGRGTSEQYF
few 12 TRBJ2-7 TRBV2 TRBD1 TGTGCCATTCCTACAGGGGACTACGAGCAGTACTTC CAIPTGDYEQYF